These 28 T cell receptor beta chains originate from one sample sequenced in a study of T cells in Graves' hyperthyroidism and ophthalmopathy. The CDR3 regions of TCR beta were amplified from RNA transcripts. The HTBI primer set drove a first-round RT-PCR of the TCR CDR3. Using its own MiXCR run on the multiplex PCR reads, TCRdb lists one record per CDR3 protein. The sample records fewer than 500,000 distinct CDR3 sequences, about 14% being singletons. Sample: blood. Receptor source: a man aged 30 to 39 with Graves' hyperthyroidism that later progressed to Graves' ophthalmopathy.

This clonotype was recorded at least ten times. The chain recombines TRBV6-1 with TRBJ1-2, with D unclear. The germline CDR1 and CDR2 sequences are MNHNS and SASEGT. CDR3 length: 12 amino acids. The V end was cut by 5 bases, the J end by 8 bases, with 12 bases between. CDR3 region: CASSSHIGGYTF. DNA of the CDR3: TGTGCCAGCAGTTCCCACATAGGAGGCTACACCTTC.

The rearrangement links TRBV27 to TRBJ2-3; 12 bases fit TRBD1. This CDR3 comprises 20 residues. Germline V gives CDR1 MNHEY, CDR2 SMNVEV (reference sequence). V dropped 4 bases and J dropped 1; count of bases not matched to a gene: 15. CDR3 nucleotides: TGTGCCAGCAGTTCCTGGGACAGGGGGCGGATTGCTACGGGCACAGATACGCAGTATTTT. Translated, it gives CASSSWDRGRIATGTDTQYF.

This clonotype appeared many times. This chain links TRBV20-1 with TRBJ2-7; 9 positions agree with TRBD2. Germline V gene lookup returns CDR1 DFQATT and CDR2 SNEGSKA (reference sequence). The CDR3 contains 16 residues. The ends lost 2 bases at V and 1 base at J; junction bases unmatched: 9. This chain's CDR3 is CSARLVGGGASYEQYF. DNA for the CDR3: TGCAGTGCTAGACTCGTTGGCGGGGGGGCTTCCTACGAGCAGTACTTC.

J is TRBJ1-3 and V is TRBV12-3 or TRBV12-4, with D unresolved. With 5 bases removed from V and 0 bases from J, the gap between germline ends came to 11 bases. The CDR3 has 15 residues. Here the CDR3 DNA reads TGTGCCAGCAGTCCGTACTCCCACTCTGGAAACACCATATATTTT. As protein: CASSPYSHSGNTIYF.

Ten or more counts support this clonotype. The J gene is TRBJ1-1, the V gene TRBV11-3; no reliable D call. Trimming cost V 5 bases and J 2 bases, with 12 bases left between them. The germline gives CDR1 SGHNT, CDR2 YENEEA. The CDR3 length is 14 residues. The CDR3 reads CASSPIGRNTEAFF. The DNA for the CDR3 is TGTGCCAGCAGCCCCATCGGTCGAAACACTGAAGCTTTCTTT. Based on the CDR3 plus reference TRBV11-3 and TRBJ1-1, the full variable domain is EAGVVQSPRYKIIEKKQPVAFWCNPISGHNTLYWYLQNLGQGPELLIRYENEEAVDDSQLPKDRFSAERLKGVDSTLKIQPAELGDSAVYLCASSPIGRNTEAFFGQGTRLTVV.

This rearrangement joins TRBV7-6 to TRBJ2-2; TRBD2 aligns across 8 bases. This CDR3 comprises 16 residues. Germline values: CDR1 SGHVS, CDR2 FNYEAQ. Trimming at V came to 0 bases and at J to 3 bases, leaving 3 bases not matched to a gene. The CDR3 nucleotides read TGTGCCAGCAGCTTAGCTAGCGGGGCCTACACCGGGGAGCTGTTTTTT. Its protein is CASSLASGAYTGELFF.

The CDR3 coding sequence is TGCGCCAGCAGCCTCGAACGAGAGCCCTACGAGCAGTACTTC. This translates into CASSLEREPYEQYF. The chain couples TRBV4-1 to TRBJ2-7; no reliable D call. Germline V gene lookup returns CDR1 MGHRA and CDR2 YSYEKL. The CDR3 has 14 amino acids. The germline V and J ends were trimmed by 4 bases and 2 bases, with 12 bases remaining between them.

This clonotype has at least ten counts. In nucleotides, the CDR3 is TGTGCCAGCAGTTTATTCGTGGGACAAGCCCTTTATGGCAATCAGCCCCAGCATTTT. This encodes CASSLFVGQALYGNQPQHF. The chain carries TRBV28 and TRBJ1-5; D is possibly TRBD1 (6 bases). CDR1 is MDHEN, CDR2 SYDVKM, per germline. The CDR3 extends over 19 amino acids. V shed 1 base and J shed 2 bases, with 21 bases lying between them.

This clonotype came up many times. V is TRBV11-1 and J is TRBJ2-7; D is perhaps TRBD2 (5 bases). Looked up from germline, CDR1 is SGHAT and CDR2 is FQDESV (reference sequence). The V end lost 5 bases, the J end lost 1 base, and 18 bases lay between the germline ends. This CDR3 is 16 amino acids long. The CDR3 loop is CASSRNSQRFSYEQYF. CDR3 DNA sequence: TGTGCCAGCAGCAGGAATAGCCAGCGGTTTTCCTACGAGCAGTACTTC. The full variable domain, rest sourced from reference TRBV11-1 and TRBJ2-7, is EAEVAQSPRYKITEKSQAVAFWCDPISGHATLYWYRQILGQGPELLVQFQDESVVDDSQLPKDRFSAERLKGVDSTLKIQPAELGDSAMYLCASSRNSQRFSYEQYFGPGTRLTVT.

This clonotype was counted many times. The V gene is TRBV11-2, the J gene TRBJ1-2; D is undetermined. Trimming pared 5 bases from V and 3 bases from J, leaving 13 bases between. This CDR3 region has 14 residues. CDR1 and CDR2 (germline): SGHAT, FQNNGV. The DNA for the CDR3 is TGTGCCAGCAGCGCACTCAGGAGCTACTATGGCTACACCTTC. Its protein product is CASSALRSYYGYTF. The full variable domain, its missing parts supplied by reference TRBV11-2 and TRBJ1-2, is EAGVAQSPRYKIIEKRQSVAFWCNPISGHATLYWYQQILGQGPKLLIQFQNNGVVDDSQLPKDRFSAERLKGVDSTLKIQPAKLEDSAVYLCASSALRSYYGYTFGSGTRLTVV.

In this sample, this clonotype turned up many times. V gene TRBV19 combines with J gene TRBJ1-1; D unresolved. The CDR3 covers 17 residues. Trimming took off 1 base at V and 1 base at J, with 16 bases between the two ends. CDR1 LNHDA and CDR2 SQIVND come from the germline V gene (reference sequence). DNA of the CDR3: TGTGCCAGTAGTATAGGAGGACTCCGCTACCAGAACACTGAAGCTTTCTTT. Its translation: CASSIGGLRYQNTEAFF. The full variable domain, completed using reference TRBV19 and TRBJ1-1, is DGGITQSPKYLFRKEGQNVTLSCEQNLNHDAMYWYRQDPGQGLRLIYYSQIVNDFQKGDIAEGYSVSREKKESFPLTVTSAQKNPTAFYLCASSIGGLRYQNTEAFFGQGTRLTVV.

The rearrangement links TRBV5-1 to TRBJ1-1; D not certain. CDR1 SGHRS and CDR2 YFSETQ come from the germline V gene. The V gene lost 5 bases and the J gene lost 0 bases, with 14 bases spanning the gap. The CDR3 is made up of 15 amino acids. DNA for the CDR3: TGCGCCAGCAGGGCTCTAGATTTTATGAACACTGAAGCTTTCTTT. It is translated as CASRALDFMNTEAFF.

This clonotype showed up just a few times. The chain recombines TRBV7-6 with TRBJ2-2, with D perhaps being TRBD1 or TRBD2 (6 bases each). The germline V gene encodes CDR1 SGHVS and CDR2 FNYEAQ. V dropped 3 bases and J dropped 6 bases, with 11 bases sitting between them. This CDR3 has 14 amino acids. CDR3 coding DNA: TGTGCCAGCAGCTTCAACGGGGGCCCCGGGGAGCTGTTTTTT. Translating gives CASSFNGGPGELFF.

This clonotype was detected many times. The chain links TRBV6-1 to TRBJ1-1, with D tentatively TRBD1 (5 bases). The CDR3 consists of 13 residues. Germline V gene lookup returns CDR1 MNHNS and CDR2 SASEGT. V lost 7 bases to trimming and J lost 3 bases, with 12 bases between them. This CDR3 reads CASTDGGDTEAFF. The CDR3 nucleotides are TGTGCCAGCACCGATGGGGGGGACACTGAAGCTTTCTTT.

This clonotype was counted only a few times. The rearrangement links TRBV12-3 or TRBV12-4 to TRBJ1-1, with D perhaps TRBD1 (6 bases). This CDR3 spans 11 amino acids. V lost 6 bases to trimming and J lost 11 bases, with 13 bases between them. CDR3 in DNA: TGTGCCAGCAGCCCAGGGGTGGGTGCTTTCTTT. Translation: CASSPGVGAFF.

This chain uses TRBV9 with TRBJ1-3, with 9 bases identical to TRBD1. J gave up 2 bases and V 4 bases, and 7 bases lay outside the gene matches. The germline V gene encodes CDR1 SGDLS and CDR2 YYNGEE. The CDR3 is 16 amino acids. The CDR3 nucleotides are TGTGCCAGCAGCAACCGGGACAGGGTAGCTGGAAACACCATATATTTT. This translates into CASSNRDRVAGNTIYF. The variable domain in full, with the rest retrieved from reference TRBV9 and TRBJ1-3, is DSGVTQTPKHLITATGQRVTLRCSPRSGDLSVYWYQQSLDQGLQFLIQYYNGEERAKGNILERFSAQQFPDLHSELNLSSLELGDSALYFCASSNRDRVAGNTIYFGEGSWLTVV.

Worth noting for this clonotype: A much larger clone sits a single nucleotide away, making a read error possible. This chain uses TRBV11-1 with TRBJ1-3, with D possibly TRBD1 on 6 matching bases. Germline loops: CDR1 SGHAT, CDR2 FQDESV (reference sequence). The CDR3 is 16 amino acids. In DNA form, the CDR3 reads TGTGCCAGCAGCTTCGCCGACAGGCACTCTGGAAACGCCATATATTTT. This translates into CASSFADRHSGNAIYF.

There are many counts of this clonotype. The gene calls are TRBV19 and TRBJ2-5, with D unresolved. Germline assignment: CDR1 LNHDA and CDR2 SQIVND (reference sequence). The CDR3 extends over 14 amino acids. V was shortened by 4 bases and J by 0 bases, with 9 bases between the two germline ends. As DNA, the CDR3 is TGTGCCAGTAGTAGGTCCGGAAACCAAGAGACCCAGTACTTC. Its protein product is CASSRSGNQETQYF.

This chain connects TRBV29-1 to TRBJ1-4; no clear D. Germline lookup yields CDR1 SQVTM and CDR2 ANQGSEA. V was shortened by 6 bases and J by 3 bases, with 17 bases between the two germline ends. The CDR3 is 15 residues long. CDR3 amino acids: CSVAPGAESNEKLFF. In DNA form, the CDR3 reads TGCAGCGTCGCCCCGGGTGCGGAGTCTAATGAAAAACTGTTTTTT.

In DNA, the CDR3 is TGCGCCAGCAGCTTGGGACATAGTAACGAGCAGTACTTC. It encodes CASSLGHSNEQYF. The V gene is TRBV5-1, the J gene TRBJ2-7; no definite D call. The CDR3 covers 13 residues. From germline, CDR1 is SGHRS and CDR2 YFSETQ. The V end was cut by 0 bases, the J end by 5 bases, with 9 bases between.

At least ten counts were recorded for this clonotype. The chain has TRBV15 and TRBJ2-3, with D perhaps TRBD1 (6 bases). The CDR3 spans 17 residues. Germline CDR1 is LNHNV and CDR2 is YYDKDF (reference sequence). V dropped 1 base and J dropped 4 bases, with 18 bases sitting between them. Here the CDR3 DNA reads TGTGCCACCAGCAGAGTTAGACGGGACACCGCACCAGATACGCAGTATTTT. It is translated as CATSRVRRDTAPDTQYF.

This clonotype was detected many times. The chain uses TRBV11-2 and TRBJ1-5; no definite D call. Between the trimmed V and J ends, which lost 5 bases and 6 bases, there was a span of 11 bases. Germline-derived CDR1 and CDR2 are SGHAT and FQNNGV. The CDR3 is 13 residues long. The CDR3 DNA is TGTGCCAGCAGCCTCAGCGTGGGTCAGCCCCAGCATTTT. It specifies CASSLSVGQPQHF.

This clonotype appeared a few times. The gene calls are TRBV20-1 and TRBJ2-1, with 8 bases identical to TRBD1. V gave up 3 bases and J gave up 7 bases; unmatched junction bases: 8. The CDR3 loop spans 14 amino acids. Germline assignment: CDR1 DFQATT and CDR2 SNEGSKA (reference sequence). The CDR3 DNA reads as TGCAGTGCTAGCAGACAGGGGCGTCGGAATGAGCAGTTCTTC. It translates to CSASRQGRRNEQFF.

This clonotype was seen at least ten times. J is TRBJ2-7 and V is TRBV28; TRBD1 agrees at 9 bases. The CDR3 length is 15 residues. The junction had 9 bases not matched to a gene; V was cut back by 5 bases and J by 4 bases. Germline-derived CDR1 and CDR2 are MDHEN and SYDVKM. The CDR3 DNA reads TGTGCCAGCAGTCACCTACAGGGGGCTACGTACGAGCAGTACTTC. It translates to CASSHLQGATYEQYF. The entire variable domain, with the rest obtained from reference TRBV28 and TRBJ2-7, is as follows: DVKVTQSSRYLVKRTGEKVFLECVQDMDHENMFWYRQDPGLGLRLIYFSYDVKMKEKGDIPEGYSVSREKKERFSLILESASTNQTSMYLCASSHLQGATYEQYFGPGTRLTVT.

This clonotype appeared many times. This chain uses TRBV24-1 with TRBJ2-1; 15 bases line up with TRBD2. With V trimmed by 4 bases and J by 7 bases, 4 bases remained unmatched. Germline CDR1 and CDR2: KGHDR and SFDVKD. This CDR3 region has 16 residues. The CDR3 DNA reads as TGTGCCACCAGTGACCCCGGGACTAGCGGGGGGAATGAGCAGTTCTTC. Translating gives CATSDPGTSGGNEQFF.

This clonotype has at least ten counts. The chain couples TRBV11-1 to TRBJ1-2; TRBD1 matches 8 bases. CDR3 length equals 15 residues. Germline V CDR1 and CDR2: SGHAT, FQDESV (reference sequence). J gave up 0 bases and V 5 bases, and 5 bases lay outside the gene matches. CDR3 sequence: CASSTRTGTNYGYTF. The CDR3 DNA follows: TGTGCCAGCAGCACCCGGACAGGGACTAACTATGGCTACACCTTC.

The table lists this clonotype with many counts. The rearrangement links TRBV28 to TRBJ2-7; D is undetermined. V lost 3 bases to trimming and J lost 7 bases, with 16 bases between them. CDR3 length: 14 amino acids. Germline loops: CDR1 MDHEN, CDR2 SYDVKM. The CDR3 DNA reads TGTGCCAGCAGTTTGGTCGGAAATTACGCTGAGCAGTACTTC. Encoded protein: CASSLVGNYAEQYF.

This clonotype was counted only a few times. V and J are TRBV7-9 and TRBJ2-7, with 7 positions matching TRBD1. Germline loops: CDR1 SEHNR, CDR2 FQNEAQ (reference sequence). This CDR3 is built from 15 residues. Germline trimming cut 4 bases from V and 7 bases from J; bases unmatched to any gene: 13. CDR3 loop: CASSSDRHGYYEQYF. CDR3 nucleotides: TGTGCCAGCAGCTCGGACAGGCACGGGTACTATGAGCAGTACTTC.